This TCR beta chain was identified in a study of T cells in localized non-small cell lung cancer. Produced via immunoSEQ multiplex PCR; TCRdb's table is partial and in-frame only. The sample yields fewer than 40,000 clones, 65% to 90% seen once. The CDR3 is 14 amino acids. Germline V lookup: CDR1 MNHNY, CDR2 SVGAGI (reference sequence). With 5 bases removed from V and 7 bases from J, the gap between germline ends came to 17 bases. The TCR sequence derives from a male donor older than 55 with stage III lung adenocarcinoma. V is TRBV6-6 and J is TRBJ1-2; a weak D match, TRBD1 (5 bases). The sample was peripheral blood, taken before any cancer treatment. The CDR3 reads CASSASGTDSGYTF. CDR3 DNA: TGTGCCAGCAGTGCCTCCGGGACGGACTCTGGCTACACCTTC.